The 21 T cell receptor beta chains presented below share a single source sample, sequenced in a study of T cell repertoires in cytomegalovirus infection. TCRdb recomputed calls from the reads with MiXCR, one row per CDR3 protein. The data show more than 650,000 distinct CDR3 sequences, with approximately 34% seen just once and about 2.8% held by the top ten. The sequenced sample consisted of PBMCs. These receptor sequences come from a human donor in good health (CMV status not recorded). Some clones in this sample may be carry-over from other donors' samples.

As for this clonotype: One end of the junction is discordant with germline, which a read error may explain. The CDR3 DNA sequence: TGCGCCAGCATCCAAGAAAGGGGCTACACCTTC. It codes for CASIQERGYTF. The genes are TRBV4-1 and TRBJ1-2; D is uncertain. The CDR3 extends over 11 amino acids. Germline CDR1 MGHRA, CDR2 YSYEKL.

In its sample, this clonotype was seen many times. The CDR3 bases are TGTGCCAGCAGCTTAGAGGTGGGACTAGCTTCCAATGAGCAGTTCTTC. Amino acid sequence: CASSLEVGLASNEQFF. The chain couples TRBV7-8 to TRBJ2-1; 9 bases agree with TRBD2. Germline V lookup: CDR1 SGHVS, CDR2 FQNEAQ. The CDR3 is 16 amino acids. Trimming took 1 base from V and 6 from J; bases not matched to a gene: 7.

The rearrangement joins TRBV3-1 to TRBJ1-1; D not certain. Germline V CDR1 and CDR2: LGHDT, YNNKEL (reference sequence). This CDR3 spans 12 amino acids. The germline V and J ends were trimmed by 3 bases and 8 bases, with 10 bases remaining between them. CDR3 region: CASSQVSTEAFF. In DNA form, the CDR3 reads TGTGCCAGCAGCCAGGTCAGTACAGAAGCTTTCTTT. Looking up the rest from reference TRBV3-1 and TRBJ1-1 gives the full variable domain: DTAVSQTPKYLVTQMGNDKSIKCEQNLGHDTMYWYKQDSKKFLKIMFSYNNKELIINETVPNRFSPKSPDKAHLNLHINSLELGDSAVYFCASSQVSTEAFFGQGTRLTVV.

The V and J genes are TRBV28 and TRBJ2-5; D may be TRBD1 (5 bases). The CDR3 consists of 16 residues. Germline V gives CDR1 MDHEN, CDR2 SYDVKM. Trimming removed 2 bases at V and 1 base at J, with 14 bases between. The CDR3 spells CASSLGAVRPQETQYF. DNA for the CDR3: TGTGCCAGCAGTTTAGGGGCTGTGAGACCCCAAGAGACCCAGTACTTC.

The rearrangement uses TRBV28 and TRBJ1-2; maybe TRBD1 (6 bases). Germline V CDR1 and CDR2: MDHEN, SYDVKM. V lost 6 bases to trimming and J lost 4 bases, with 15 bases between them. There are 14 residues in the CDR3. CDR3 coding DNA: TGTGCCAGCAGCTCACAGGGAAATGGCTATGGCTACACCTTC. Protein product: CASSSQGNGYGYTF.

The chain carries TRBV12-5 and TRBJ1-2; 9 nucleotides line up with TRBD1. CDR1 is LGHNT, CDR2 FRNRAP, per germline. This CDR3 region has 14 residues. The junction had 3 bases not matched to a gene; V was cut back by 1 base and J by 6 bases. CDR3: CASGLGGTGNGYTF. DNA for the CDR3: TGTGCTAGTGGTTTGGGCGGGACAGGGAATGGCTACACCTTC. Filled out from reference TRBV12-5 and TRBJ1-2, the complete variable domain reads DARVTQTPRHKVTEMGQEVTMRCQPILGHNTVFWYRQTMMQGLELLAYFRNRAPLDDSGMPKDRFSAEMPDATLATLKIQPSEPRDSAVYFCASGLGGTGNGYTFGSGTRLTVV.

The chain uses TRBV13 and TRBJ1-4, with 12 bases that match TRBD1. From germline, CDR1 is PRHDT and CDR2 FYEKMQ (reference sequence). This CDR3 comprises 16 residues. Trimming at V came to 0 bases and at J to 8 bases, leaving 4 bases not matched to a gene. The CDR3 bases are TGTGCCAGCAGCTTAGGGGGACAGGGGGCGCGAGAAAAACTGTTTTTT. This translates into CASSLGGQGAREKLFF.

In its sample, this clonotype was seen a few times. The CDR3 sequence: CSARVAGGETQYF. Written as DNA, the CDR3 is TGCAGTGCTAGGGTAGCGGGAGGAGAGACCCAGTACTTC. The J gene is TRBJ2-5, the V gene TRBV20-1; 10 bases are a match to TRBD2. The CDR3 is 13 residues long. Germline V CDR1 and CDR2: DFQATT, SNEGSKA (reference sequence). J gave up 4 bases and V 3 bases, and 2 bases lay outside the gene matches.

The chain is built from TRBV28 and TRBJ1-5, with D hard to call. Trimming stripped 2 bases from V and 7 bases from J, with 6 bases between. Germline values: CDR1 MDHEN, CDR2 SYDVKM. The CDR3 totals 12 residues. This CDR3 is CASSLQWQPQHF. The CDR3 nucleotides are TGTGCCAGCAGTTTACAGTGGCAGCCCCAGCATTTT.

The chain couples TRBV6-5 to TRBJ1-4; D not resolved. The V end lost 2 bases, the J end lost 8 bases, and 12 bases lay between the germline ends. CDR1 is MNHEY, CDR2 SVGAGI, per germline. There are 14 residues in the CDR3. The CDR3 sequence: CASSYDSTPEKLFF. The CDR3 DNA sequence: TGTGCCAGCAGTTACGACTCCACTCCCGAAAAACTGTTTTTT.

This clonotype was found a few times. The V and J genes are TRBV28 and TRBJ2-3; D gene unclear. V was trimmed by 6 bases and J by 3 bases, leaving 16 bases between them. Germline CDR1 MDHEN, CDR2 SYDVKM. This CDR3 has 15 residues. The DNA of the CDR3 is TGTGCCAGCAGCGGCCCCCAGGTACTTACAGATACGCAGTATTTT. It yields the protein CASSGPQVLTDTQYF.

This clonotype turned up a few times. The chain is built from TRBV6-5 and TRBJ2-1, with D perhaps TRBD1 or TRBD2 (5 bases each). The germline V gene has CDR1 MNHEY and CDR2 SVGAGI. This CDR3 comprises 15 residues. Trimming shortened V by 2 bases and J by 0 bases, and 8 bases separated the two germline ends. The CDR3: CASSYEGSSYNEQFF. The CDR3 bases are TGTGCCAGCAGTTACGAGGGGAGCTCCTACAATGAGCAGTTCTTC.

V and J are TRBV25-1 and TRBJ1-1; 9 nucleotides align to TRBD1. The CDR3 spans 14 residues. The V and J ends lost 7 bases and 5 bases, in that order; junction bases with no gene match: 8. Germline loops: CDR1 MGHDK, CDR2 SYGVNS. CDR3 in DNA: TGTGCCAGCACCCAACAGGGGGCTGTTACTGAAGCTTTCTTT. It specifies CASTQQGAVTEAFF.

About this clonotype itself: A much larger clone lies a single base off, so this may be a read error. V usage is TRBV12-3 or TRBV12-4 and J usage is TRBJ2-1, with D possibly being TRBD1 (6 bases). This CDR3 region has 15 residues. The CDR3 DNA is TGTGCCAGCAGCACCCCGAGGGACAAGTACAATGATCAGTTCTTC. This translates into CASSTPRDKYNDQFF.

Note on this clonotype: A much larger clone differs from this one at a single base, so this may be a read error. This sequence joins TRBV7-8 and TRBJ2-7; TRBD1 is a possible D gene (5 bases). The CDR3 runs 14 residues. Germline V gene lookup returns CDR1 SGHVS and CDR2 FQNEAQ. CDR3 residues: CASRLVDTFVEQYF. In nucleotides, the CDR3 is TGTGCCAGCCGCTTAGTGGACACATTCGTCGAGCAGTACTTC.

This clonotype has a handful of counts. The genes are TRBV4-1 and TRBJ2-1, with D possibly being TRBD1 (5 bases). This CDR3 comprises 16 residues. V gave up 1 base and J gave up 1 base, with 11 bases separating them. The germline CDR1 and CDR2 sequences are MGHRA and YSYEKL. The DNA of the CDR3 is TGCGCCAGCAGCCAAGGAGGACACTATTCCTACAATGAGCAGTTCTTC. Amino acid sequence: CASSQGGHYSYNEQFF.

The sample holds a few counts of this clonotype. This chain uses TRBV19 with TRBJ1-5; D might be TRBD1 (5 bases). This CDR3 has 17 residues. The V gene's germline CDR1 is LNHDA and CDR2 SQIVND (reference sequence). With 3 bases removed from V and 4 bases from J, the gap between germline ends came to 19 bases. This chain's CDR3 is CASSIERGTGKNQPQHF. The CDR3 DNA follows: TGTGCCAGTAGTATCGAGCGGGGCACCGGGAAAAATCAGCCCCAGCATTTT. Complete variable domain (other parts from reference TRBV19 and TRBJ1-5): DGGITQSPKYLFRKEGQNVTLSCEQNLNHDAMYWYRQDPGQGLRLIYYSQIVNDFQKGDIAEGYSVSREKKESFPLTVTSAQKNPTAFYLCASSIERGTGKNQPQHFGDGTRLSIL.

CDR3 in DNA: TGTGCCAGCGGGACAGGGCCCTACGAGCAGTACTTC. Translation: CASGTGPYEQYF. The genes are TRBV28 and TRBJ2-7; 9 bases align to TRBD1. Looked up from germline, CDR1 is MDHEN and CDR2 is SYDVKM. V lost 8 bases and J lost 2; bases outside the gene matches: 1. The CDR3 runs 12 residues.

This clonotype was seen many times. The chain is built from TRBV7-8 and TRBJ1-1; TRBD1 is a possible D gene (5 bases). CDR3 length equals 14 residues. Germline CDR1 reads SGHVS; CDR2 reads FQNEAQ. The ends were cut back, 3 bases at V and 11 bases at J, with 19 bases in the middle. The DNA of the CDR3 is TGTGCCAGCAGCTTCGACCAGGGCGGCTTTGACGCTTTCTTT. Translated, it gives CASSFDQGGFDAFF. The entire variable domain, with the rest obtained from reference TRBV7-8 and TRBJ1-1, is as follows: GAGVSQSPRYKVAKRGQDVALRCDPISGHVSLFWYQQALGQGPEFLTYFQNEAQLDKSGLPSDRFFAERPEGSVSTLKIQRTQQEDSAVYLCASSFDQGGFDAFFGQGTRLTVV.

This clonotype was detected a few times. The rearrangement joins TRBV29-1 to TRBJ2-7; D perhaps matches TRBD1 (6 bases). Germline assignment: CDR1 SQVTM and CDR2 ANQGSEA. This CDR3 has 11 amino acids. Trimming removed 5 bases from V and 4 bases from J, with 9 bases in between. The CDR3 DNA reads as TGCAGCGTTTTGGGGGCATACGAGCAGTACTTC. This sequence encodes CSVLGAYEQYF.

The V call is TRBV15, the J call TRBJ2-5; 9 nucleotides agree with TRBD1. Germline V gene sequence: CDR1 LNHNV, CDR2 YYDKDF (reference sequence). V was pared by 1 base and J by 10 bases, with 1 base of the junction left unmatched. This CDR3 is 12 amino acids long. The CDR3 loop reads CATSRGDRDQYF. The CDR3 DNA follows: TGTGCCACCAGCAGAGGGGACAGGGACCAGTACTTC.